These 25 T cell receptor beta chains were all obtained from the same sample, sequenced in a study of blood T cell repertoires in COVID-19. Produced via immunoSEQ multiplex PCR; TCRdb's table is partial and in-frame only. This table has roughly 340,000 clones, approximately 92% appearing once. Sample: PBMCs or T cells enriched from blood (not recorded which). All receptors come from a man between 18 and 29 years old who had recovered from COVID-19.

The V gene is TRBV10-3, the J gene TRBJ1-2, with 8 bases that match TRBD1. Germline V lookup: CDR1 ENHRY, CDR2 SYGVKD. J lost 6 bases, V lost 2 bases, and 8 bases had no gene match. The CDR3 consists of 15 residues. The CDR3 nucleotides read TGTGCCATCAGTGAGGGGCAGGGACAGGTCAATGGCTACACCTTC. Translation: CAISEGQGQVNGYTF.

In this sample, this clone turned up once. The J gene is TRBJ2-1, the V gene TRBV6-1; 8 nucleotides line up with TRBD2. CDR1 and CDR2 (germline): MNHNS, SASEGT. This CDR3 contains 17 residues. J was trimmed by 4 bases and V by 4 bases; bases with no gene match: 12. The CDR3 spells CASSGGLRTSSYNEQFF. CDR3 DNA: TGTGCCAGCAGTGGAGGGTTAAGGACTAGCAGTTACAATGAGCAGTTCTTC.

CDR3: CASSPRGTNEKLFF. The DNA of the CDR3 is TGTGCCAGTAGTCCTCGGGGGACTAATGAAAAACTGTTTTTT. This chain uses TRBV19 with TRBJ1-4; D possibly corresponds to TRBD1 (5 bases). CDR1 and CDR2 from the germline V gene are LNHDA and SQIVND (reference sequence). V gave up 5 bases and J gave up 2 bases, with 9 bases separating them. This CDR3 has 14 residues.

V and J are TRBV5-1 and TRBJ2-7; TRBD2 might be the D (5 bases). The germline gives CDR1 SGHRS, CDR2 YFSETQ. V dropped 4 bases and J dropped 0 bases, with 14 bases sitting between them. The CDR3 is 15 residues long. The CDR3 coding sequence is TGCGCCAGCAGCCCAGCGGTTCGGAGCTCCTACGAGCAGTACTTC. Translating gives CASSPAVRSSYEQYF.

This CDR3 is CASSRDRDQPQHF. CDR3 DNA sequence: TGTGCCAGCAGCCGGGACAGGGATCAGCCCCAGCATTTT. V is TRBV7-3 and J is TRBJ1-5; 9 positions match TRBD1. J was trimmed by 5 bases and V by 5 bases; bases with no gene match: 1. Germline V gives CDR1 SGHTA, CDR2 FQGTGA. The CDR3 is 13 amino acids. The entire variable domain, with the rest obtained from reference TRBV7-3 and TRBJ1-5, is as follows: GAGVSQTPSNKVTEKGKYVELRCDPISGHTALYWYRQSLGQGPEFLIYFQGTGAADDSGLPNDRFFAVRPEGSVSTLKIQRTERGDSAVYLCASSRDRDQPQHFGDGTRLSIL.

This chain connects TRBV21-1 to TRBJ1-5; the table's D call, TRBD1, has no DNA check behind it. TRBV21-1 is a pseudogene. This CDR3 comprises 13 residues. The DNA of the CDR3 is TGTGCCAGCGGCGACAGGGGGGACCAGCCCCAGCATTTT. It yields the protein CASGDRGDQPQHF.

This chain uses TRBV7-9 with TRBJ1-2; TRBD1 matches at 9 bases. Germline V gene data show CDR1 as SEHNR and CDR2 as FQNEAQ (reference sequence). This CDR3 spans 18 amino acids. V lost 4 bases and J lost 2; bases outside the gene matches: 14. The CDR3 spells CASSYTAQGDRANYGYTF. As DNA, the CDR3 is TGTGCCAGCAGCTATACAGCTCAAGGGGACAGGGCGAACTATGGCTACACCTTC.

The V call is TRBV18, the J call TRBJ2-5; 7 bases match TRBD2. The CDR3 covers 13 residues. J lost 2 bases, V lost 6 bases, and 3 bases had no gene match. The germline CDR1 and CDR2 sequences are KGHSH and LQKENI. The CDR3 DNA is TGTGCCAGCTCGCAGGGAGGGCAAGAGACCCAGTACTTC. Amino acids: CASSQGGQETQYF.

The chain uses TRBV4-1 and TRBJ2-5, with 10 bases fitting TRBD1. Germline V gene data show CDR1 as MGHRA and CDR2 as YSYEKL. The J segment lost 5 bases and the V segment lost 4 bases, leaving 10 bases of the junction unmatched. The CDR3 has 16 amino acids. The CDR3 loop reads CASSLDGTGVAETQYF. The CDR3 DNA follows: TGCGCCAGCAGCCTAGACGGGACAGGGGTTGCTGAGACCCAGTACTTC.

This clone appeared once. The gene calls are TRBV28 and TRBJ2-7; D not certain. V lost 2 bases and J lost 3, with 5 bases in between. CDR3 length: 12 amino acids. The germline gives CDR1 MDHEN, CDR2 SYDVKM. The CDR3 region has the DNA TGTGCCAGCAGTTTAGTCCACTACGAGCAGTACTTC. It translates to CASSLVHYEQYF.

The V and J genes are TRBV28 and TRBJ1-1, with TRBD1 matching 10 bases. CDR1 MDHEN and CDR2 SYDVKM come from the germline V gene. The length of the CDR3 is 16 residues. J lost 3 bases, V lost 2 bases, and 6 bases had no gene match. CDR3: CASSLAGQGMDTEAFF. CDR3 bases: TGTGCCAGCAGTTTAGCGGGACAGGGGATGGACACTGAAGCTTTCTTT.

Here the CDR3 DNA reads TGTGCCAGCAGCTTAGATCGGCGGAACGAAGCTTTCTTT. Translation: CASSLDRRNEAFF. The chain joins TRBV11-2 to TRBJ1-1; D remains unclear. The V gene lost 0 bases and the J gene lost 8 bases, with 10 bases spanning the gap. CDR1 is SGHAT, CDR2 FQNNGV, per germline. CDR3 length: 13 residues. Supplemented by reference TRBV11-2 and TRBJ1-1, the full variable domain reads EAGVAQSPRYKIIEKRQSVAFWCNPISGHATLYWYQQILGQGPKLLIQFQNNGVVDDSQLPKDRFSAERLKGVDSTLKIQPAKLEDSAVYLCASSLDRRNEAFFGQGTRLTVV.

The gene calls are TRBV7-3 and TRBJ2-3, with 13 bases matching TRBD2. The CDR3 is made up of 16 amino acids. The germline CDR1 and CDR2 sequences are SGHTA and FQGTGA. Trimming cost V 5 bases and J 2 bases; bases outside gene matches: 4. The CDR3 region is CASSLGLAGDTDTQYF. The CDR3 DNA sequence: TGTGCCAGCAGCCTCGGACTAGCGGGGGACACAGATACGCAGTATTTT.

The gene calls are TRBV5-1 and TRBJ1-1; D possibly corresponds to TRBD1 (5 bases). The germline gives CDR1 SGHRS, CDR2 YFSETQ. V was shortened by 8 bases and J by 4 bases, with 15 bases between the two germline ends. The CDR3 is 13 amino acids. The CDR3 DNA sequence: TGCGCCAGTACAAATCGCCAGGGCACTGAAGCTTTCTTT. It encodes CASTNRQGTEAFF.

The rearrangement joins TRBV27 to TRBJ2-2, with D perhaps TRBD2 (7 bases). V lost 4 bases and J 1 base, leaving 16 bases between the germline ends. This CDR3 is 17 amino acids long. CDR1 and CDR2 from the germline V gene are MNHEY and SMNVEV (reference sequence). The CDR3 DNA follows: TGTGCCAGCAGTTCACCTGTGCGGGGGCAGAACACCGGGGAGCTGTTTTTT. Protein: CASSSPVRGQNTGELFF.

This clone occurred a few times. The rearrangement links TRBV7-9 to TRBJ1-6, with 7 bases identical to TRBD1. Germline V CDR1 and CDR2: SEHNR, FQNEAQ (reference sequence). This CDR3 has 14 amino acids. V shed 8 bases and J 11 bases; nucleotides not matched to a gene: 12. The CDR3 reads CASSGATGWAPLHF. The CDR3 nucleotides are TGTGCCAGCTCGGGGGCGACAGGGTGGGCACCCCTCCACTTT.

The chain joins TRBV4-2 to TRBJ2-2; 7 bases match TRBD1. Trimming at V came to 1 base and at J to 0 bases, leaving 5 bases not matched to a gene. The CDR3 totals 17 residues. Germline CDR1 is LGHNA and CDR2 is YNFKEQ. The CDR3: CASSQGTGPANTGELFF. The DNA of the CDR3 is TGTGCCAGCAGCCAAGGGACAGGCCCCGCGAACACCGGGGAGCTGTTTTTT.

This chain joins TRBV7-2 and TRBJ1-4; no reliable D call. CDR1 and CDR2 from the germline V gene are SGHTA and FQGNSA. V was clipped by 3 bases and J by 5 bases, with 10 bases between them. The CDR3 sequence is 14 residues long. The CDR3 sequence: CASSFEGPNEKLFF. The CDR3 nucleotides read TGTGCCAGCAGCTTCGAGGGCCCCAATGAAAAACTGTTTTTT.

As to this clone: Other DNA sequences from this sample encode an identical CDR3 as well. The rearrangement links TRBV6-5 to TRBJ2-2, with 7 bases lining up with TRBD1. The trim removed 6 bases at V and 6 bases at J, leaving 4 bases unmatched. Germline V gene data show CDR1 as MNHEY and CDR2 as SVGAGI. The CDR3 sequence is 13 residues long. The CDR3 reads CASRRQGSGELFF. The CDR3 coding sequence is TGTGCCAGCAGGAGACAGGGATCCGGGGAGCTGTTTTTT.

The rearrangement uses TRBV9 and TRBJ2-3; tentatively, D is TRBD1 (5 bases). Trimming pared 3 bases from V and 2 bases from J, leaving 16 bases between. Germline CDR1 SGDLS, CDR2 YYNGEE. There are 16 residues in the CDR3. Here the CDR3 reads CASSEGWAVYTDTQYF. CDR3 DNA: TGTGCCAGCAGCGAGGGGTGGGCAGTCTACACAGATACGCAGTATTTT.

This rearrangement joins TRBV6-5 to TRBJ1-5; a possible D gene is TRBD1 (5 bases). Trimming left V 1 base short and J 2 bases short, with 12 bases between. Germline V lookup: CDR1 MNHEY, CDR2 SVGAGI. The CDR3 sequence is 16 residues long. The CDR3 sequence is CASSYWTRGCNQPQHF. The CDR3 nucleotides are TGTGCCAGCAGTTACTGGACTCGGGGGTGCAATCAGCCCCAGCATTTT.

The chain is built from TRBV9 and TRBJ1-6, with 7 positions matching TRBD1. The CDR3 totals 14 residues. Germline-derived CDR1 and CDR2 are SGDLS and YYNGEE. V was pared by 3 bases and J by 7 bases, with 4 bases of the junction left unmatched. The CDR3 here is CASSEGAHNSPLHF. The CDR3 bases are TGTGCCAGCAGCGAGGGGGCGCACAATTCACCCCTCCACTTT.

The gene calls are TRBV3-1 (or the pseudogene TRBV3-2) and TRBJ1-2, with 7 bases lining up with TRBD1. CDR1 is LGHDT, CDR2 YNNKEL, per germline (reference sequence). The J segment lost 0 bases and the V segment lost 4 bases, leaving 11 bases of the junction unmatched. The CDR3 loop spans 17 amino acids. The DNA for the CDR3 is TGTGCCAGCAGCCTGCTAGTCGGGACAGCCGCTAACTATGGCTACACCTTC. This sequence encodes CASSLLVGTAANYGYTF.

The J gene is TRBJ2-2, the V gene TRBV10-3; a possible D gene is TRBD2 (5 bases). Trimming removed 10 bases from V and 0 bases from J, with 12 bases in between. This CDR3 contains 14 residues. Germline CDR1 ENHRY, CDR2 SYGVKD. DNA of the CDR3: TGTGCCAGCCGACTATCCACGAACACCGGGGAGCTGTTTTTT. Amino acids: CASRLSTNTGELFF.

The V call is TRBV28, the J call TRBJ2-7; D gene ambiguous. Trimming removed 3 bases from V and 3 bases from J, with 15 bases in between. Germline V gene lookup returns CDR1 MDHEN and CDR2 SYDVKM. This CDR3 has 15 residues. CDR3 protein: CASSFRLGGNYEQYF. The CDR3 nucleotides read TGTGCCAGCAGTTTCAGACTCGGCGGAAACTACGAGCAGTACTTC.